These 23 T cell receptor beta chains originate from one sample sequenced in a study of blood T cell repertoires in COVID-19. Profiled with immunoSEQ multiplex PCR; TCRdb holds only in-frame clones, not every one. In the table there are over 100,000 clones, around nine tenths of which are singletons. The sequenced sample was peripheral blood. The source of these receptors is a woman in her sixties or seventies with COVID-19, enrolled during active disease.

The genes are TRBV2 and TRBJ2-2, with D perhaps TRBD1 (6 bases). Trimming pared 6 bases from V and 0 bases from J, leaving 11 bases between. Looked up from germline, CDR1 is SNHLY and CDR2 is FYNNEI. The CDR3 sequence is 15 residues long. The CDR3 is CASRRTAANTGELFF. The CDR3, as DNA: TGTGCCAGCAGGAGGACAGCTGCGAACACCGGGGAGCTGTTTTTT. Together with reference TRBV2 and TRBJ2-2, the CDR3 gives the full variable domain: EPEVTQTPSHQVTQMGQEVILRCVPISNHLYFYWYRQILGQKVEFLVSFYNNEISEKSEIFDDQFSVERPDGSNFTLKIRSTKLEDSAMYFCASRRTAANTGELFFGEGSRLTVL.

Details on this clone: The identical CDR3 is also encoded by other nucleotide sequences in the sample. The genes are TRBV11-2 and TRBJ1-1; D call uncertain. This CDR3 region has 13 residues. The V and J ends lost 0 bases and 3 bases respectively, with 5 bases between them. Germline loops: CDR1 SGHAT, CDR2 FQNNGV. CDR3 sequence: CASSLDRDTEAFF. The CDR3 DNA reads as TGTGCCAGCAGCTTAGATCGTGACACTGAAGCTTTCTTT.

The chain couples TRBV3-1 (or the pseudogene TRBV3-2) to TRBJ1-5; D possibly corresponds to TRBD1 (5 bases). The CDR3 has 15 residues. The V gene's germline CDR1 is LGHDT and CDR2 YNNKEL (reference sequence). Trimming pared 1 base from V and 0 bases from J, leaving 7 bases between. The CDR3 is CASSQGTLSNQPQHF. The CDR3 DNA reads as TGTGCCAGCAGCCAAGGGACACTTAGCAATCAGCCCCAGCATTTT.

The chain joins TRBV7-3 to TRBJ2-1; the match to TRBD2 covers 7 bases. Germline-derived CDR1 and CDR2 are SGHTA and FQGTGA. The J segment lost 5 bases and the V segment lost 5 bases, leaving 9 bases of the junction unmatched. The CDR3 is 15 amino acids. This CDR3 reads CASSPIGLADNEQFF. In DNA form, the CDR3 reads TGTGCCAGCAGCCCTATAGGCCTAGCGGACAATGAGCAGTTCTTC.

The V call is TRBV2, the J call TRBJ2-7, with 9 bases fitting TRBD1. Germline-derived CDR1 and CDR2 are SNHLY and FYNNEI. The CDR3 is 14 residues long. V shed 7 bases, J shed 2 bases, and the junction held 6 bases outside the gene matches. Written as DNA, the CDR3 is TGTGCCAGCAATTCGGACAGGGGCGCCTACGAGCAGTACTTC. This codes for CASNSDRGAYEQYF.

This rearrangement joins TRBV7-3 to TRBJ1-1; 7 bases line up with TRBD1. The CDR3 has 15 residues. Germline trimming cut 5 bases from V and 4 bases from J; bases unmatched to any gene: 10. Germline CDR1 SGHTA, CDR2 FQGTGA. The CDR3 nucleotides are TGTGCCAGCAGCCCATCTCCGGGACAGCTCACTGAAGCTTTCTTT. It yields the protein CASSPSPGQLTEAFF. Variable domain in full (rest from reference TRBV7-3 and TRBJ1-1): GAGVSQTPSNKVTEKGKYVELRCDPISGHTALYWYRQSLGQGPEFLIYFQGTGAADDSGLPNDRFFAVRPEGSVSTLKIQRTERGDSAVYLCASSPSPGQLTEAFFGQGTRLTVV.

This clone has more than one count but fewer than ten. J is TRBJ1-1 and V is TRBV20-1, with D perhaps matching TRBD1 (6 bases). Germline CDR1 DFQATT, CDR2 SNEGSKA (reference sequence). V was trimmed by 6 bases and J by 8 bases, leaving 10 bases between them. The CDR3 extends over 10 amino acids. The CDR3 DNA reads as TGCAGTGCGGGTACAGGGGAAGCTTTCTTT. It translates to CSAGTGEAFF.

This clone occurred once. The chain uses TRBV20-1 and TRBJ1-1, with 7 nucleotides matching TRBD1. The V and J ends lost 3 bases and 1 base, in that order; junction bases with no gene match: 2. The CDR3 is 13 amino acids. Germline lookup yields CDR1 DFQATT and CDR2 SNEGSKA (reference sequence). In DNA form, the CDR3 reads TGCAGTGCTAGTGGGGACAGGAACACTGAAGCTTTCTTT. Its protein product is CSASGDRNTEAFF.

CDR3 bases: TGTGCCAGCAGTGTAGAGACAGGGAGGAATCAGCCCCAGCATTTT. It is translated as CASSVETGRNQPQHF. V gene TRBV2 combines with J gene TRBJ1-5, with 7 bases fitting TRBD1. CDR3 length: 15 amino acids. J was trimmed by 4 bases and V by 4 bases; bases with no gene match: 7. Germline loops: CDR1 SNHLY, CDR2 FYNNEI. Complete variable domain (other parts from reference TRBV2 and TRBJ1-5): EPEVTQTPSHQVTQMGQEVILRCVPISNHLYFYWYRQILGQKVEFLVSFYNNEISEKSEIFDDQFSVERPDGSNFTLKIRSTKLEDSAMYFCASSVETGRNQPQHFGDGTRLSIL.

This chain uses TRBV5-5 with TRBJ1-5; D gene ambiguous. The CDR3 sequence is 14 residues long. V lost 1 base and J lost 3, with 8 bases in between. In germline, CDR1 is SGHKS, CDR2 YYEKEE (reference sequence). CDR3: CASSLLVLNQPQHF. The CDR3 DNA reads TGTGCCAGCAGCTTGTTAGTTCTCAATCAGCCCCAGCATTTT.

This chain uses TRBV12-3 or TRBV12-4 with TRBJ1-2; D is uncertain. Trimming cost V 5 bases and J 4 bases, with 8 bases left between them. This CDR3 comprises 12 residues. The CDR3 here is CASSEEFYGYTF. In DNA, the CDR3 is TGTGCCAGCAGTGAAGAGTTCTATGGCTACACCTTC.

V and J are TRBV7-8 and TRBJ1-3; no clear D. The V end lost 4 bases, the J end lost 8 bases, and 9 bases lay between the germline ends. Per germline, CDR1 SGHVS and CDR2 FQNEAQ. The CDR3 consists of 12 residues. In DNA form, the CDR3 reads TGTGCCAGCAGCTCGCCGGCGGACACCATATATTTT. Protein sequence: CASSSPADTIYF.

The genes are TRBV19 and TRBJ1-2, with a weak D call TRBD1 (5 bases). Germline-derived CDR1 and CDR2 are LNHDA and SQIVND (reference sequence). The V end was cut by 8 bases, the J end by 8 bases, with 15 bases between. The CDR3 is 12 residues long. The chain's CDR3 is CASSGGVEGYTF. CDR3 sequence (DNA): TGTGCCAGTTCCGGGGGGGTGGAAGGCTACACCTTC.

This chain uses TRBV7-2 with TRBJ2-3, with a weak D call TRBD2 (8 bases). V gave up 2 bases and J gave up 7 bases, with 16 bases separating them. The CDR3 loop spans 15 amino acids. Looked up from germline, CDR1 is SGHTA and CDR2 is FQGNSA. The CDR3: CASSLRGLGGNTQYF. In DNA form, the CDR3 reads TGTGCCAGCAGCTTAAGGGGACTAGGGGGCAATACGCAGTATTTT.

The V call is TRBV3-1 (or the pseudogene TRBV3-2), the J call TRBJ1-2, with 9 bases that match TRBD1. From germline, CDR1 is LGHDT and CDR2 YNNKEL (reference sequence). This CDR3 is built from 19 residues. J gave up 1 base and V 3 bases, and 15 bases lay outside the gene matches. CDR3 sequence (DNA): TGTGCCAGCAGCCATCAGAAAGGACAGGGGATCCCCCATAACTATGGCTACACCTTC. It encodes CASSHQKGQGIPHNYGYTF.

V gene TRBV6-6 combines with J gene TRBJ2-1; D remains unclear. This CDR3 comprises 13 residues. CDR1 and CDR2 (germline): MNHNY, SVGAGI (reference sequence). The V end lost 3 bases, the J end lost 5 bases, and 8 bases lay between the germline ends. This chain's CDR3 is CASSYDGNNEQFF. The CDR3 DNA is TGTGCCAGCAGTTATGATGGCAACAATGAGCAGTTCTTC.

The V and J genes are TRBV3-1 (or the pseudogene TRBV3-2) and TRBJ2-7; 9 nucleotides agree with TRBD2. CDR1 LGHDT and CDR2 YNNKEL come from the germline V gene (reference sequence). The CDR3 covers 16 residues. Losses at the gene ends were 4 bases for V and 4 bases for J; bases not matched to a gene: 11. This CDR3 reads CASSRTMDSGRYEQYF. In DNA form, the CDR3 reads TGTGCCAGCAGCCGTACGATGGACAGCGGGAGGTACGAGCAGTACTTC.

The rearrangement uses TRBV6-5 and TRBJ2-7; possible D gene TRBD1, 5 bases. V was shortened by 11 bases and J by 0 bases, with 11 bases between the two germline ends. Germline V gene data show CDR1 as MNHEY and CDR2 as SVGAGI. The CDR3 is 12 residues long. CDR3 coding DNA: TGTGCCGTCAGGGATTACTCCTACGAGCAGTACTTC. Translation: CAVRDYSYEQYF.

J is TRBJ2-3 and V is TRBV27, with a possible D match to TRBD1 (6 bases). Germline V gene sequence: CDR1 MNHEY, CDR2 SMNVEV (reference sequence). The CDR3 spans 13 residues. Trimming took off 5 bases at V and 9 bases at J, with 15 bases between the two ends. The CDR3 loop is CASSGTRTATQYF. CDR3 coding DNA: TGTGCCAGCAGTGGGACACGGACGGCCACGCAGTATTTT.

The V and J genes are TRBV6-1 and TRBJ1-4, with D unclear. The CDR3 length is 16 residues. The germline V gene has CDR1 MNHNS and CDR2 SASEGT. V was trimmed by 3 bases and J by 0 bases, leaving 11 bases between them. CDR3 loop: CASSDAAAATNEKLFF. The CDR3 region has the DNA TGTGCCAGCAGTGACGCAGCGGCTGCAACTAATGAAAAACTGTTTTTT.

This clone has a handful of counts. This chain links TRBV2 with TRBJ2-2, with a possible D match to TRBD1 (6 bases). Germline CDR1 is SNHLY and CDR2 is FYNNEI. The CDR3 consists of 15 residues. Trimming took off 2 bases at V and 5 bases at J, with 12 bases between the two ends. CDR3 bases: TGTGCCAGCAGTGAAATCAGGGGCGCAACCGGGGAGCTGTTTTTT. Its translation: CASSEIRGATGELFF.

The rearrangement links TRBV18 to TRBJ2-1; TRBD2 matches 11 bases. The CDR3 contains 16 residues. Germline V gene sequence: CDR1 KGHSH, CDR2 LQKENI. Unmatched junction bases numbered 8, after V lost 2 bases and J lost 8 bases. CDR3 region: CASSPSQTSGEDEQFF. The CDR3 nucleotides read TGTGCCAGCTCACCATCCCAGACTAGCGGGGAAGATGAGCAGTTCTTC.

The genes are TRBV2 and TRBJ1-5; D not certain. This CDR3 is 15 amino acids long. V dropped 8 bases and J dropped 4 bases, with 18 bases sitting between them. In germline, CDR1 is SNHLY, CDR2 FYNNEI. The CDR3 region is CASSAYGEDNQPQHF. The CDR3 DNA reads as TGTGCCAGCTCCGCTTACGGCGAGGATAATCAGCCCCAGCATTTT. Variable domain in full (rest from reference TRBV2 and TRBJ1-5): EPEVTQTPSHQVTQMGQEVILRCVPISNHLYFYWYRQILGQKVEFLVSFYNNEISEKSEIFDDQFSVERPDGSNFTLKIRSTKLEDSAMYFCASSAYGEDNQPQHFGDGTRLSIL.